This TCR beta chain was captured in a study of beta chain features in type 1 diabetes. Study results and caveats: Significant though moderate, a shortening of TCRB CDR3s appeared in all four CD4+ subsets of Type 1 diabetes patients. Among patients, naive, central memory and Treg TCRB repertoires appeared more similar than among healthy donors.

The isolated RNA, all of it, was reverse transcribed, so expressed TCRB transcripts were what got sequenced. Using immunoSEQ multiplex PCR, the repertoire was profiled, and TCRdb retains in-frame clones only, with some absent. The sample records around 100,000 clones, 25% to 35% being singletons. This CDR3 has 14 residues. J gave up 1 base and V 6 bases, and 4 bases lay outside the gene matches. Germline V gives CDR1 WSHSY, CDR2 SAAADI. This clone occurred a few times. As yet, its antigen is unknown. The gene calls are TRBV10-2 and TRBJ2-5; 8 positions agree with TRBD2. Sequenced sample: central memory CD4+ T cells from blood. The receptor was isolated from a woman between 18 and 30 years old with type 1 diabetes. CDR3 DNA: TGCGCCAGCAGAGCCGGGGGGGCCCAAGAGACCCAGTACTTC. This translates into CASRAGGAQETQYF.